This passage covers 29 T cell receptor beta chains from one sample sequenced in a study of blood T cell repertoires in COVID-19. Libraries were prepared by immunoSEQ multiplex PCR; TCRdb keeps only in-frame clonotypes and omits some of them. The repertoire holds under 200,000 clones, about four fifths seen once, with 5.5% to 7% in the top ten. Sequences were obtained from peripheral blood. The source is a woman in her 40s with COVID-19, enrolled during active disease.

V is TRBV5-4 and J is TRBJ2-7; 8 nucleotides match TRBD1. Per germline, CDR1 SGHNT and CDR2 YYREEE (reference sequence). CDR3 size: 13 residues. V shed 4 bases and J 3 bases; nucleotides not matched to a gene: 3. The CDR3 DNA sequence: TGTGCCAGCAGCAACGGACAGGGCTACGAGCAGTACTTC. This encodes CASSNGQGYEQYF.

The chain employs TRBV9 and TRBJ1-6; 7 nucleotides line up with TRBD1. The CDR3 has 15 residues. Germline assignment: CDR1 SGDLS and CDR2 YYNGEE. V lost 4 bases, J lost 9 bases, and 10 bases stayed unmatched. Written as DNA, the CDR3 is TGTGCCAGCAGCCCGACAGGGACCGATGGTTCACCCCTCCACTTT. Residues: CASSPTGTDGSPLHF.

The chain is built from TRBV5-1 and TRBJ2-7; no reliable D call. Germline V gives CDR1 SGHRS, CDR2 YFSETQ. The V end was cut by 3 bases, the J end by 5 bases, with 21 bases between. The CDR3 length is 16 residues. CDR3 loop: CASSSTGSHFPNEQYF. As DNA, the CDR3 is TGCGCCAGCAGCTCTACCGGGTCCCACTTCCCGAACGAGCAGTACTTC.

The chain is built from TRBV7-9 and TRBJ1-5; 7 bases line up with TRBD1. This CDR3 comprises 16 residues. The germline gives CDR1 SEHNR, CDR2 FQNEAQ (reference sequence). V lost 1 base to trimming and J lost 2 bases; unmatched junction nucleotides: 5. CDR3 sequence: CASSLDRDRGNQPQHF. The CDR3 DNA reads as TGTGCCAGCAGCTTAGACAGGGACAGAGGCAATCAGCCCCAGCATTTT.

This chain uses TRBV5-1 with TRBJ1-2; no definite D call. V dropped 0 bases and J dropped 7 bases, with 10 bases sitting between them. CDR1 is SGHRS and CDR2 is YFSETQ in the germline V gene. The CDR3 extends over 13 amino acids. CDR3 in amino acids: CASSLAREGGYTF. The CDR3 DNA reads TGCGCCAGCAGCTTGGCACGGGAGGGTGGCTACACCTTC. Combining the CDR3 with reference TRBV5-1 and TRBJ1-2 gives the whole variable domain KAGVTQTPRYLIKTRGQQVTLSCSPISGHRSVSWYQQTPGQGLQFLFEYFSETQRNKGNFPGRFSGRQFSNSRSEMNVSTLELGDSALYLCASSLAREGGYTFGSGTRLTVV.

This clone was seen a handful of times. The rearrangement joins TRBV6-4 to TRBJ1-1; no clear D gene. From germline, CDR1 is MRHNA and CDR2 SNTAGT. The V and J ends lost 0 bases and 1 base respectively, with 6 bases between them. The CDR3 consists of 14 residues. The DNA of the CDR3 is TGTGCCAGCAGTGACTCACCGGGGAACACTGAAGCTTTCTTT. Its translation is CASSDSPGNTEAFF.

This rearrangement joins TRBV14 to TRBJ1-1; D perhaps matches TRBD1 (6 bases). The CDR3 is 14 residues long. The germline V gene has CDR1 SGHDN and CDR2 FVKESK. The V gene lost 4 bases and the J gene lost 1 base, with 10 bases spanning the gap. The CDR3 nucleotides are TGTGCCAGCAGCCTAAAACAGGGGAACACTGAAGCTTTCTTT. It yields the protein CASSLKQGNTEAFF. Full variable domain (remainder filled in from reference TRBV14 and TRBJ1-1): EAGVTQFPSHSVIEKGQTVTLRCDPISGHDNLYWYRRVMGKEIKFLLHFVKESKQDESGMPNNRFLAERTGGTYSTLKVQPAELEDSGVYFCASSLKQGNTEAFFGQGTRLTVV.

This rearrangement joins TRBV2 to TRBJ2-4; TRBD2 matches at 7 bases. V shed 6 bases and J 6 bases; nucleotides not matched to a gene: 8. This CDR3 contains 14 residues. Germline CDR1 reads SNHLY; CDR2 reads FYNNEI. CDR3: CASSTSSGTNIQYF. CDR3 bases: TGTGCCAGCAGCACCTCTAGCGGAACAAACATTCAGTACTTC.

The V gene is TRBV5-1, the J gene TRBJ2-3; TRBD2 aligns across 7 bases. The CDR3 has 16 residues. Germline loops: CDR1 SGHRS, CDR2 YFSETQ. V was pared by 7 bases and J by 0 bases, with 11 bases of the junction left unmatched. The DNA for the CDR3 is TGCGCCAGCCACCTCGGGCCTAGCGGAAGCACAGATACGCAGTATTTT. Translated, it gives CASHLGPSGSTDTQYF.

CDR3 DNA sequence: TGTGCCAGCAGTGATGGGCTAGCGGGGTTCAATGAGCAGTTCTTC. It codes for CASSDGLAGFNEQFF. The chain has TRBV6-1 and TRBJ2-1, with 9 bases aligning to TRBD2. CDR3 length equals 15 residues. Per the germline V gene, CDR1 is MNHNS and CDR2 is SASEGT. V was pared by 3 bases and J by 6 bases, with 6 bases of the junction left unmatched.

This clone was seen more than once but under ten times. The chain is built from TRBV27 and TRBJ1-5; D ambiguous. V was cut by 4 bases and J by 0 bases, with 13 bases left in between. This CDR3 spans 16 amino acids. CDR1 is MNHEY and CDR2 is SMNVEV in the germline V gene (reference sequence). As DNA, the CDR3 is TGTGCCAGCAGTTCCGCCAGACTCACTAGCAATCAGCCCCAGCATTTT. Translating gives CASSSARLTSNQPQHF.

The table lists this clone with a count of one. The chain joins TRBV7-2 to TRBJ1-5; 7 bases are a match to TRBD1. The CDR3 sequence is 15 residues long. Per the germline V gene, CDR1 is SGHTA and CDR2 is FQGNSA. The junction had 7 bases not matched to a gene; V was cut back by 1 base and J by 7 bases. The CDR3 region is CASSLGTGAWQPQHF. CDR3 bases: TGTGCCAGCAGCTTAGGAACAGGGGCATGGCAGCCCCAGCATTTT.

This clone was observed a single time. The CDR3 protein is CASSGTGFTGELFF. CDR3 DNA: TGTGCCAGCAGCGGAACAGGGTTCACCGGGGAGCTGTTTTTT. The gene calls are TRBV25-1 and TRBJ2-2; perhaps TRBD1 as D (6 bases). Trimming left V 6 bases short and J 4 bases short, with 12 bases between. Germline V gene sequence: CDR1 MGHDK, CDR2 SYGVNS. The CDR3 has 14 residues.

V is TRBV4-3 and J is TRBJ2-7; the D gene is possibly TRBD1 (5 bases). There are 15 residues in the CDR3. Germline V gene sequence: CDR1 LGHNA, CDR2 YSLEER. Deletions cut 0 bases from V and 2 bases from J, with 11 bases between. The CDR3, as DNA: TGCGCCAGCAGCCAAGAAGGGGCGAGAACCTACGAGCAGTACTTC. Amino acid sequence: CASSQEGARTYEQYF.

The chain carries TRBV5-4 and TRBJ2-1, with TRBD2 matching 10 bases. The CDR3 runs to 16 residues. With 0 bases clipped from V and 5 bases from J, the junction kept 5 bases outside the gene matches. The germline CDR1 and CDR2 sequences are SGHNT and YYREEE (reference sequence). The CDR3 here is CASSLDVLAGNNEQFF. The CDR3 DNA reads TGTGCCAGCAGCTTGGACGTACTAGCGGGGAACAATGAGCAGTTCTTC.

The V gene is TRBV24-1, the J gene TRBJ1-1; D ambiguous. The CDR3 length is 15 residues. V shed 0 bases and J shed 5 bases, with 12 bases lying between them. CDR1 is KGHDR, CDR2 SFDVKD, per germline. DNA for the CDR3: TGTGCCACCAGTGATTTGCAAGCGGTCGTGACTGAAGCTTTCTTT. It yields the protein CATSDLQAVVTEAFF.

The V call is TRBV5-1, the J call TRBJ1-6; the D is unclear. CDR1 and CDR2 (germline): SGHRS, YFSETQ. The CDR3 length is 14 residues. Trimming removed 7 bases at V and 0 bases at J, with 8 bases between. The CDR3 DNA reads TGCGCCAGCGGATGGAGCTCCTATAATTCACCCCTCCACTTT. It codes for CASGWSSYNSPLHF.

This sequence joins TRBV6-5 and TRBJ1-4, with D tentatively TRBD1 (6 bases). Per the germline V gene, CDR1 is MNHEY and CDR2 is SVGAGI. The length of the CDR3 is 12 residues. The V end was cut by 3 bases, the J end by 10 bases, with 9 bases between. The CDR3: CASSYTRGKLFF. DNA for the CDR3: TGTGCCAGCAGTTATACCAGGGGAAAACTGTTTTTT.

The chain carries TRBV5-1 and TRBJ1-1; 10 nucleotides match TRBD1. CDR1 and CDR2 from the germline V gene are SGHRS and YFSETQ. The CDR3 totals 17 residues. V lost 5 bases to trimming and J lost 0 bases; unmatched junction nucleotides: 10. The CDR3 sequence is CASSLTPDRGMNTEAFF. CDR3 bases: TGCGCCAGCAGTCTTACCCCGGACAGGGGGATGAACACTGAAGCTTTCTTT.

The chain recombines TRBV20-1 with TRBJ1-1; unclear D gene. The CDR3 covers 12 residues. Trimming removed 3 bases from V and 7 bases from J, with 12 bases in between. CDR1 DFQATT and CDR2 SNEGSKA come from the germline V gene (reference sequence). The CDR3 region is CSASRGGLEAFF. In DNA form, the CDR3 reads TGCAGTGCTAGTAGAGGAGGACTTGAAGCTTTCTTT.

This chain uses TRBV5-1 with TRBJ1-2; D remains unclear. This CDR3 is built from 12 residues. CDR1 and CDR2 (germline): SGHRS, YFSETQ. Trimming removed 5 bases at V and 0 bases at J, with 5 bases between. In DNA, the CDR3 is TGCGCCAGCAGTTTCTCTAACTATGGCTACACCTTC. Translating it yields CASSFSNYGYTF.

V usage is TRBV7-8 and J usage is TRBJ2-3; possible D gene TRBD1, 5 bases. The CDR3 has 14 amino acids. With 7 bases removed from V and 6 bases from J, the gap between germline ends came to 17 bases. Germline CDR1 is SGHVS and CDR2 is FQNEAQ. CDR3 in DNA: TGTGCCAGCAAGGTGGGGCCTCTCGAGGATACGCAGTATTTT. It codes for CASKVGPLEDTQYF.

The chain links TRBV4-1 to TRBJ1-6, with 10 bases identical to TRBD1. The V and J ends lost 3 bases and 7 bases, in that order; junction bases with no gene match: 6. Germline V gives CDR1 MGHRA, CDR2 YSYEKL. The CDR3 is 16 amino acids. The CDR3 spells CASSHLVGQGNSPLHF. Here the CDR3 DNA reads TGCGCCAGCAGCCATTTGGTGGGACAGGGGAATTCACCCCTCCACTTT.

The V call is TRBV5-1, the J call TRBJ2-5; D gene uncertain. The germline CDR1 and CDR2 sequences are SGHRS and YFSETQ. V lost 0 bases and J lost 2, with 8 bases in between. This CDR3 is built from 14 residues. CDR3 nucleotides: TGCGCCAGCAGCTTGGGCTCAGTTCAAGAGACCCAGTACTTC. This encodes CASSLGSVQETQYF. The full variable domain, rest sourced from reference TRBV5-1 and TRBJ2-5, is KAGVTQTPRYLIKTRGQQVTLSCSPISGHRSVSWYQQTPGQGLQFLFEYFSETQRNKGNFPGRFSGRQFSNSRSEMNVSTLELGDSALYLCASSLGSVQETQYFGPGTRLLVL.

The V and J genes are TRBV6-4 and TRBJ1-2; D may be TRBD1 (6 bases). This CDR3 is built from 15 residues. V shed 2 bases and J shed 4 bases, with 14 bases lying between them. CDR1 and CDR2 from the germline V gene are MRHNA and SNTAGT. In DNA form, the CDR3 reads TGTGCCAGCAGTGACCTTTCTACAGGGAGCTATGGCTACACCTTC. Its translation is CASSDLSTGSYGYTF.

This clone was observed a single time. J is TRBJ2-2 and V is TRBV27; D perhaps matches TRBD2 (6 bases). Germline values: CDR1 MNHEY, CDR2 SMNVEV (reference sequence). This CDR3 is built from 14 residues. The ends were cut back, 6 bases at V and 7 bases at J, with 15 bases in the middle. The CDR3 region is CASREGQVSGELFF. The CDR3 region has the DNA TGTGCCAGCAGGGAGGGGCAGGTGAGCGGGGAGCTGTTTTTT.

The V and J genes are TRBV25-1 and TRBJ1-4, with TRBD1 as a possible D gene (5 bases). The CDR3 runs to 14 residues. Trimming removed 8 bases from V and 4 bases from J, with 14 bases in between. The germline V gene encodes CDR1 MGHDK and CDR2 SYGVNS. CDR3 DNA sequence: TGTGCCAGCGGTCCAGCAGGGTTTAATGAAAAACTGTTTTTT. Protein sequence: CASGPAGFNEKLFF. Complete variable domain (other parts from reference TRBV25-1 and TRBJ1-4): EADIYQTPRYLVIGTGKKITLECSQTMGHDKMYWYQQDPGMELHLIHYSYGVNSTEKGDLSSESTVSRIRTEHFPLTLESARPSHTSQYLCASGPAGFNEKLFFGSGTQLSVL.

The chain couples TRBV5-4 to TRBJ1-6, with D possibly TRBD1 on 5 matching bases. CDR3 size: 15 residues. The germline V gene encodes CDR1 SGHNT and CDR2 YYREEE (reference sequence). V was shortened by 4 bases and J by 10 bases, with 18 bases between the two germline ends. CDR3 in amino acids: CASSPTAGGRSPLHF. In DNA form, the CDR3 reads TGTGCCAGCAGCCCGACCGCGGGGGGTCGGTCACCCCTCCACTTT.

CDR3: CASSLNPRGSGGYTF. Here the CDR3 DNA reads TGTGCCAGCAGCTTGAATCCTCGGGGATCGGGTGGCTACACCTTC. The rearrangement links TRBV5-6 to TRBJ1-2; no definite D call. The germline gives CDR1 SGHDT, CDR2 YYEEEE. The CDR3 contains 15 residues. V lost 1 base to trimming and J lost 7 bases, with 17 bases between them.